This entry concerns a single T cell receptor beta chain. Its antigen is still unknown. The CDR3 consists of 13 residues. Germline assignment: CDR1 SGHRS and CDR2 YFSETQ. Original methodology: As immunoSEQ supplied junction-only sequences (without quality scores), filtering differed. Using immunoSEQ multiplex PCR, the repertoire was profiled, and TCRdb retains in-frame clones only, with some absent. V and J calls and clone size follow that table, whereas D and trimming were derived from the DNA. The top ten clones hold about 0.11% of a sample with 550,000 to 650,000 clones, around 96% of them seen once. The sample comes from a study of shared clonotypes between healthy human individuals. The study's findings and limits: Non-shared clonotypes displayed generation probabilities falling below those of clonotypes present in all four donors. Collection of samples was limited to blood; tissue repertoires likely differ.

Naivety among CD8 cells was defined by CD45RO negativity and positive CCR7 selection, thereby excluding terminally differentiated effector memory CD45RA+ cells. Every contributor of samples was a Caucasian grown-up residing in Nashville, Tennessee. The source is a woman aged 25 to 45 in good health. Material: naive CD8+ T cells sorted from blood. This chain joins TRBV5-1 and TRBJ2-5, with TRBD2 as a possible D gene (6 bases). The J call may be in error: the DNA end matches TRBJ2-7 better. CDR3 DNA sequence: TGCGCCAGCAGCTTGGAGGGAGGCTACGAGCAGTACTTC. Its protein is CASSLEGGYEQYF.